This TCR beta chain was captured by sequencing in a study of OX40 agonist ivuxolimab in advanced cancers. Concerning the study at large: Ivuxolimab was a fully human IgG2 agonistic monoclonal antibody targeting the costimulatory receptor OX40 (CD134). Three dose-escalation patients achieved partial responses, one with hepatocellular carcinoma and two with cutaneous melanoma. Of the 52 patients in dose escalation, 19 had hepatocellular carcinoma, about 15 had melanoma, 9 had renal cell carcinoma and 9 had head and neck cancer. Prior anti-PD-1, anti-PD-L1 or anti-CTLA-4 therapy was permitted, and 40% of dose-escalation patients had received checkpoint inhibitors. Peripheral TCRbeta sequencing was intended to test whether TCR sequence diversity was altered and clonal T-cell expansion was caused by ivuxolimab. The paper reports the monotherapy dose-escalation portion (N of about 52 patients) of the phase I ivuxolimab trial. Intravenous ivuxolimab was administered to patients every 2 weeks at six dose levels: 0.01, 0.1, 0.3, 1.5, 3 and 10 mg/kg. A male proportion of roughly 85% and a mean age of 60 years, ranging from about 20 to 79, were recorded for the dose-escalation cohort.

Notes on this clone: It has no known antigen specificity. Base quality data are lacking; no much larger clone is found one base away.

Patients with autoimmune disease history or receiving systemic immunosuppression were excluded from the trial. Peripheral blood for TCR sequencing was collected from all dose cohorts at baseline, on cycle 4 day 1, and on cycle 7 day 1. Samples were obtained from an open-label, multicenter, first-in-human phase I dose-escalation trial of ivuxolimab. Adults with locally advanced or metastatic melanoma, renal cell, hepatocellular, or head and neck squamous cell carcinoma were enrolled in the trial. Before TCR sequencing, CD4+ T cells and CD8+ T cells from peripheral blood were sorted into separate populations. Genomic DNA was extracted from sorted cells for sequencing of the TCRbeta CDR3 region. The immunoSEQ Assay was used for sequencing of TCRbeta CDR3 regions. What TCRdb holds here is the immuneACCESS table cut down to in-frame rearrangements. Part of the clones is not present; checked against another copy, under half of the missing clones reflect an unresolved V gene, and the others are unexplained. This sample lists approximately 66,000 clones; 88% were detected once. Together, the top ten hold around 0.5% of the sample.

V is cut by 8 bases and J by 2 bases, and the space between the germline ends is 11 bases. From a lookup of the germline V gene, CDR1 and CDR2 are SGHNT and YENEEA. The CDR3 covers 13 residues, taking in both the cysteine and the phenylalanine. Just the 39-base CDR3 DNA is kept, in frame starting at base 1. What the research found in general, with its limitations: In partial responders in the 0.1-3.0 mg/kg groups, normalized peripheral clonal expansion was found to be among the lowest, especially among CD8+ T cells. Low levels of normalized T-cell clonal expansion were also seen in some nonresponding patients. At doses of 0.1 to 3.0 mg/kg, clonal expansion of both CD4+ and CD8+ T cells in blood was seen between baseline and week 6. Antigen specificity was not determined for the clonally expanded peripheral T cells. After ivuxolimab, more expanded clones were found on average in CD8+ T cells than in CD4+ T cells.

This receptor was obtained from an adult with an advanced solid tumor such as melanoma, head and neck, liver or kidney cancer. The sample was CD4+ or CD8+ T cells sorted from blood, taken in a trial of the OX40 agonist ivuxolimab. The chain joins TRBV11-3 to TRBJ2-3, with no confidently assigned D gene. The nucleotide sequence is TGTGCCAGCCGTGGGAACCCCACAGATACGCAGTATTTT. The encoded protein is CASRGNPTDTQYF.